The 21 T cell receptor beta chains presented below share a single source sample, sequenced in a study of blood T cell repertoires in COVID-19. Clones were read by immunoSEQ multiplex PCR, and TCRdb kept only the in-frame ones, dropping some. Here the sample spans about 120,000 clones, 70% to 90% being singletons. Sample: peripheral blood. These TCRs come from a young man with acute or convalescent COVID-19.

The chain carries TRBV6-2 or TRBV6-3 and TRBJ2-1; D gene ambiguous. V was shortened by 2 bases and J by 6 bases, with 8 bases between the two germline ends. The V gene's germline CDR1 is MNHEY and CDR2 SVGEGT. The CDR3 has 13 amino acids. CDR3 protein: CASSYPLGNEQFF. The CDR3 DNA is TGTGCCAGCAGTTACCCGCTCGGCAATGAGCAGTTCTTC.

This chain links TRBV7-6 with TRBJ2-2; TRBD1 matches at 11 bases. Per germline, CDR1 SGHVS and CDR2 FNYEAQ. There are 16 residues in the CDR3. V dropped 3 bases and J dropped 8; count of bases not matched to a gene: 8. CDR3: CASSLSRTGGVGELFF. CDR3 DNA: TGTGCCAGCAGCTTGTCCCGGACAGGGGGCGTGGGGGAGCTGTTTTTT.

The rearrangement uses TRBV20-1 and TRBJ1-2; D remains unclear. The CDR3 has 11 amino acids. CDR1 and CDR2 from the germline V gene are DFQATT and SNEGSKA (reference sequence). With 3 bases removed from V and 5 bases from J, the gap between germline ends came to 7 bases. CDR3 sequence: CSARTRYGYTF. The DNA for the CDR3 is TGCAGTGCTAGGACTAGATATGGCTACACCTTC.

This clone was observed a few times. The rearrangement uses TRBV5-1 and TRBJ1-6, with 7 positions matching TRBD1. From germline, CDR1 is SGHRS and CDR2 YFSETQ. The CDR3 is made up of 16 amino acids. J gave up 4 bases and V 4 bases, and 8 bases lay outside the gene matches. Here the CDR3 DNA reads TGCGCCAGCAGCCGAGACAGGGAAGTTTATAATTCACCCCTCCACTTT. Translated, it gives CASSRDREVYNSPLHF. The variable domain in full, completed from reference TRBV5-1 and TRBJ1-6, reads KAGVTQTPRYLIKTRGQQVTLSCSPISGHRSVSWYQQTPGQGLQFLFEYFSETQRNKGNFPGRFSGRQFSNSRSEMNVSTLELGDSALYLCASSRDREVYNSPLHFGNGTRLTVT.

CDR3 sequence (DNA): TGTGCCAGCAGTTTTGTATCTAGCCCGACCGGGGAGCTGTTTTTT. It translates to CASSFVSSPTGELFF. The V gene is TRBV27, the J gene TRBJ2-2, with a weak D call TRBD2 (5 bases). The V end lost 3 bases, the J end lost 5 bases, and 13 bases lay between the germline ends. CDR1 and CDR2 (germline): MNHEY, SMNVEV (reference sequence). The CDR3 runs 15 residues.

The chain is built from TRBV6-6 and TRBJ1-4; the D is unclear. V gave up 2 bases and J gave up 3 bases, with 7 bases separating them. Looked up from germline, CDR1 is MNHNY and CDR2 is SVGAGI (reference sequence). The CDR3 is 14 amino acids. The CDR3 nucleotides read TGTGCCAGCAGTTACGGCCAGTCTAATGAAAAACTGTTTTTT. Residues: CASSYGQSNEKLFF.

The rearrangement uses TRBV9 and TRBJ2-7, with D hard to call. Germline V gene lookup returns CDR1 SGDLS and CDR2 YYNGEE. The germline V and J ends were trimmed by 4 bases and 5 bases, with 16 bases remaining between them. This CDR3 region has 14 residues. The CDR3, as DNA: TGTGCCAGCAGCCCTTCACCAGAGGAGCACGAGCAGTACTTC. Encoded protein: CASSPSPEEHEQYF.

This clone has a single count. The V gene is TRBV7-5, the J gene TRBJ2-1; the tabulated D call, TRBD2, remains unverified against the DNA. TRBV7-5 counts as a pseudogene. The length of the CDR3 is 15 residues. Here the CDR3 DNA reads TGTGCCAGAAGCTTACCCCGACCCCGGGTCAATGAGCAGTTCTTC. Protein sequence: CARSLPRPRVNEQFF.

This rearrangement joins TRBV5-1 to TRBJ1-1; tentative D call: TRBD1 (6 bases). The CDR3 length is 14 residues. V shed 4 bases and J shed 3 bases, with 13 bases lying between them. Germline CDR1 SGHRS, CDR2 YFSETQ. The CDR3 nucleotides are TGCGCCAGCAGCGTACAGGGTAGCGACACTGAAGCTTTCTTT. Protein: CASSVQGSDTEAFF.

V usage is TRBV5-8 and J usage is TRBJ1-5, with TRBD1 identical over 11 bases. Germline trimming cut 1 base from V and 6 bases from J; bases unmatched to any gene: 6. Germline-derived CDR1 and CDR2 are SGHTS and YDEGEE. The CDR3 runs 16 residues. As DNA, the CDR3 is TGTGCCAGCAGCTTGAGGGGGACAGGGGGTTTTCAGCCCCAGCATTTT. Its protein is CASSLRGTGGFQPQHF.

This clone came up a few times. The chain recombines TRBV2 with TRBJ2-2, with 10 bases identical to TRBD1. Germline values: CDR1 SNHLY, CDR2 FYNNEI. CDR3 size: 14 residues. The trim removed 7 bases at V and 4 bases at J, leaving 3 bases unmatched. The CDR3 is CASTRDRGTGELFF. CDR3 sequence (DNA): TGTGCCAGCACCCGGGACAGGGGCACCGGGGAGCTGTTTTTT.

The table lists this clone with a few counts. The chain recombines TRBV24-1 with TRBJ2-5, with 9 bases aligning to TRBD1. The CDR3 contains 16 residues. Losses at the gene ends were 5 bases for V and 1 base for J; bases not matched to a gene: 7. Germline CDR1 KGHDR, CDR2 SFDVKD. Here the CDR3 reads CATSAGTGNPQETQYF. DNA for the CDR3: TGTGCCACCAGTGCCGGGACAGGGAATCCCCAAGAGACCCAGTACTTC.

This clone was recorded only once. The chain is built from TRBV12-3 or TRBV12-4 and TRBJ1-1; 7 bases match TRBD1. V lost 5 bases, J lost 7 bases, and 7 bases stayed unmatched. The CDR3 runs to 13 residues. The CDR3: CASSRLGTDEAFF. DNA of the CDR3: TGTGCCAGCAGTCGGCTTGGGACAGATGAAGCTTTCTTT.

V is TRBV7-2 and J is TRBJ2-7; the D gene is possibly TRBD1 (6 bases). This CDR3 is 15 amino acids long. The germline V gene encodes CDR1 SGHTA and CDR2 FQGNSA. The V end was cut by 1 base, the J end by 2 bases, with 12 bases between. CDR3 protein: CASSLVYDRPYEQYF. DNA of the CDR3: TGTGCCAGCAGCTTAGTTTACGACAGGCCCTACGAGCAGTACTTC.

J is TRBJ2-7 and V is TRBV18; TRBD2 agrees at 8 bases. There are 14 residues in the CDR3. Germline V lookup: CDR1 KGHSH, CDR2 LQKENI. V lost 6 bases, J lost 6 bases, and 10 bases stayed unmatched. The CDR3 coding sequence is TGTGCCAGCTCTGCTGGAGCGGGGGCGTCCGAGCAGTACTTC. Protein: CASSAGAGASEQYF.

The V gene is TRBV7-2, the J gene TRBJ2-7; TRBD2 agrees at 8 bases. The CDR3 spans 14 residues. CDR1 and CDR2 from the germline V gene are SGHTA and FQGNSA. V was pared by 5 bases and J by 2 bases, with 5 bases of the junction left unmatched. CDR3 residues: CASSPGLVAYEQYF. The CDR3 DNA is TGTGCCAGCAGCCCGGGACTAGTAGCCTACGAGCAGTACTTC. Full variable domain (missing parts from reference TRBV7-2 and TRBJ2-7): GAGVSQSPSNKVTEKGKDVELRCDPISGHTALYWYRQSLGQGLEFLIYFQGNSAPDKSGLPSDRFSAERTGGSVSTLTIQRTQQEDSAVYLCASSPGLVAYEQYFGPGTRLTVT.

The chain joins TRBV10-3 to TRBJ2-2; the match to TRBD2 covers 8 bases. With V trimmed by 3 bases and J by 5 bases, 14 bases remained unmatched. The CDR3 has 18 residues. The V gene's germline CDR1 is ENHRY and CDR2 SYGVKD. CDR3 region: CAISDLKAGALGTGELFF. DNA for the CDR3: TGTGCCATCAGTGATCTGAAAGCGGGAGCGCTGGGAACCGGGGAGCTGTTTTTT.

The V and J genes are TRBV27 and TRBJ2-2; maybe TRBD2 (6 bases). The CDR3 is 13 residues long. V was pared by 6 bases and J by 9 bases, with 14 bases between. Germline V CDR1 and CDR2: MNHEY, SMNVEV (reference sequence). The CDR3 sequence is CASSAGQSWELFF. The CDR3 DNA follows: TGTGCCAGCAGCGCGGGGCAAAGCTGGGAGCTGTTTTTT.

V gene TRBV5-5 combines with J gene TRBJ1-2; no definite D call. The CDR3 length is 13 residues. The germline V gene encodes CDR1 SGHKS and CDR2 YYEKEE (reference sequence). Trimming shortened V by 3 bases and J by 7 bases, and 13 bases separated the two germline ends. CDR3 bases: TGTGCCAGCAGCTGGACTTTCAACGGTGGCTACACCTTC. Translated, it gives CASSWTFNGGYTF.

This clone has a handful of counts. The CDR3 loop reads CASGGTGRNQPQHF. The CDR3 DNA is TGCGCCAGCGGAGGGACTGGGCGAAATCAGCCCCAGCATTTT. The chain employs TRBV10-2 and TRBJ1-5; a weak D match, TRBD1 (5 bases). Germline assignment: CDR1 WSHSY and CDR2 SAAADI. V lost 8 bases to trimming and J lost 4 bases, with 15 bases between them. The CDR3 extends over 14 amino acids.

V is TRBV2 and J is TRBJ1-1; weak D call: TRBD1 (6 bases). Trimming left V 3 bases short and J 0 bases short, with 20 bases between. CDR1 and CDR2 (germline): SNHLY, FYNNEI. The CDR3 covers 18 residues. The DNA of the CDR3 is TGTGCCAGCAGTGAGGGGGTCTGGACAGACCGCCTGAACACTGAAGCTTTCTTT. Translation: CASSEGVWTDRLNTEAFF.